This TCR beta chain derives from a study of human T cells and chemical hapten exposure. Overall study findings and caveats: DPC sensitization did not alter TCRs above 1 in 1000 frequency.

During construction of the library, unique molecular identifiers were attached to individual cDNA molecules for quantitative, reproducible TCR counting. Via MiXCR, TCRdb re-called the 5' RACE reads, giving one row per CDR3 protein. The sample gives about 140,000 distinct CDR3 sequences, about 4% of which show up once; approximately 1.4% is in the top ten. Researchers extracted total RNA from unfractionated whole blood. By sample share, this clonotype is medium-sized. Its antigen is not known. The germline V gene encodes CDR1 SGHRS and CDR2 YFSETQ. CDR3 length: 12 amino acids. Trimming cost V 1 base and J 5 bases, with 7 bases left between them.

The chain employs TRBV5-1 and TRBJ2-7, with D unresolved. The origin of this receptor is a female donor in good health. The CDR3 is CASSLIGNEQYF. The CDR3 DNA reads as TGCGCCAGCAGCTTGATAGGGAACGAGCAGTACTTC.